The clone carrying this TCR beta chain was counted between two and nine times. How the authors handled the data: Counts of nucleated cells, estimated from reference gene primer amplification, were obtained. The assay was immunoSEQ multiplex PCR, and TCRdb's table has in-frame clones only and misses some. D and trimming were read from the DNA, whereas the V and J calls and clone size are those reported in that table. The profile shows approximately 170,000 clones, approximately 83% of them singletons. The data derive from a study of blood T cell repertoires in COVID-19. The overall study: From the United States, Italy and Spain came samples of acute and convalescent COVID-19. PBMCs, B-cell-depleted T cells, or T cells were the source of the cDNA or gDNA that made up the material.

CDR1 SGHKS and CDR2 YYEKEE come from the germline V gene (reference sequence). V lost 1 base and J 7 bases, leaving 8 bases between the germline ends. The CDR3 is 12 amino acids. The rearrangement links TRBV5-5 to TRBJ1-2, with no clear D. This receptor was taken from a man in his 70s with active or convalescent COVID-19. Sequencing input: peripheral blood. This chain's CDR3 is CASSLRAGGYTF. As DNA, the CDR3 is TGTGCCAGCAGCTTGAGGGCGGGTGGCTACACCTTC.